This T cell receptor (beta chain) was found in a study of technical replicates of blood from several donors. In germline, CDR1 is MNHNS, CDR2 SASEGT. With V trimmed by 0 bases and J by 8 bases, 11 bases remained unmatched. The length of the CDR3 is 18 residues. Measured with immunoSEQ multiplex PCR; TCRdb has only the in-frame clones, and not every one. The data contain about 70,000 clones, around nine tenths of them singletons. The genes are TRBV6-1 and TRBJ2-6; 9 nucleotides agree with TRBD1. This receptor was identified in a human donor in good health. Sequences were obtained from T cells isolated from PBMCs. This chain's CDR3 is CASSEAITGGVSPNVLTF. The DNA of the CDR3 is TGTGCCAGCAGTGAAGCTATTACAGGGGGCGTTTCCCCCAACGTCCTGACTTTC.